The sequence of this T cell receptor (beta chain) was determined in a study of CD8 T cells in ankylosing spondylitis. Study results and caveats: Seemingly distinctive of ankylosing spondylitis blood was a TCR beta motif formed by eight highly homologous variants.

A note on this clonotype: The antigen is undetermined.

Germline V gives CDR1 DFQATT, CDR2 SNEGSKA (reference sequence). This CDR3 spans 17 amino acids. V lost 3 bases to trimming and J lost 2 bases, with 20 bases between them. TCRdb fed the 5' RACE reads into MiXCR, producing one record per CDR3 protein. The data hold around 220,000 distinct CDR3 sequences, with about 18% observed a single time. This receptor was taken from a male donor with ankylosing spondylitis. The rearrangement links TRBV20-1 to TRBJ2-1, with a tentative D call TRBD1 (6 bases). Sequencing was performed on blood, either unsorted or a sorted T cell fraction (not recorded which). As DNA, the CDR3 is TGCAGTGCTAGCGCCACAGGGTCGAGAGTTACCTACAATGAGCAGTTCTTC. As protein: CSASATGSRVTYNEQFF.